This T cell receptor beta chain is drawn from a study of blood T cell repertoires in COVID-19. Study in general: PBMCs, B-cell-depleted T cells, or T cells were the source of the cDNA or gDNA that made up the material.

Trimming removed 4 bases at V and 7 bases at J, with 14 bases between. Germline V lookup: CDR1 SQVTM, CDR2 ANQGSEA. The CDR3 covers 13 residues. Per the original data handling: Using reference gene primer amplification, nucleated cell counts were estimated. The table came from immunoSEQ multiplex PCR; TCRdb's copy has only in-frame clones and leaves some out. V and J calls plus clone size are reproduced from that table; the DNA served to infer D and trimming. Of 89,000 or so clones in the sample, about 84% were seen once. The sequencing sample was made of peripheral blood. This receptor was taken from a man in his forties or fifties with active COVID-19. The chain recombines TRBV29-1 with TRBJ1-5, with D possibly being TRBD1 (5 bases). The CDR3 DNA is TGCAGCGTTGTGGCCGGGTCAGGGCAGCCCCAGCATTTT. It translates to CSVVAGSGQPQHF.